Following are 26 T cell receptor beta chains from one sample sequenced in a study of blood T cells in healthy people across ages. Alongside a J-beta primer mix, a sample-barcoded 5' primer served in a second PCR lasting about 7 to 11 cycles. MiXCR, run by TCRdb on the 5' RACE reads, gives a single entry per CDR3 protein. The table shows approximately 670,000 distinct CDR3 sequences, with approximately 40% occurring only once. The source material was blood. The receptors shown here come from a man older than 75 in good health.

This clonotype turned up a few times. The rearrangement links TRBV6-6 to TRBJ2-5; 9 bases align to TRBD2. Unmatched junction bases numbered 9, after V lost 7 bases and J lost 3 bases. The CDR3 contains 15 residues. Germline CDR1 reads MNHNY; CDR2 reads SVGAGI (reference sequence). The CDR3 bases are TGTGCCAGCACCTATCCCGGGACTAGCAAAGAGACCCAGTACTTC. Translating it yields CASTYPGTSKETQYF.

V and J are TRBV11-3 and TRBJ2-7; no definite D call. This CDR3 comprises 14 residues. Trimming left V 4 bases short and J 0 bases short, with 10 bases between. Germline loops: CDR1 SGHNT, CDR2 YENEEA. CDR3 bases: TGTGCCAGCAGCTACGGACCGAGCTCCTACGAGCAGTACTTC. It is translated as CASSYGPSSYEQYF.

Here the CDR3 DNA reads TGCAGCGTTGAAGAAGGTGGATCTGAAGCTTTCTTT. Translating it yields CSVEEGGSEAFF. V usage is TRBV29-1 and J usage is TRBJ1-1; no clear D. This CDR3 contains 12 residues. Germline V gives CDR1 SQVTM, CDR2 ANQGSEA. V lost 0 bases to trimming and J lost 6 bases, with 8 bases between them.

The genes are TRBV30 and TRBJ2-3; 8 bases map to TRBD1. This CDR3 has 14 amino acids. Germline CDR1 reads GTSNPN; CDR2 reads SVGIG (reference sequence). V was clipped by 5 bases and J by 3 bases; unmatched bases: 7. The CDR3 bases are TGTGCCTGGGCTCAGGGGGCTTTTACAGATACGCAGTATTTT. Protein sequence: CAWAQGAFTDTQYF.

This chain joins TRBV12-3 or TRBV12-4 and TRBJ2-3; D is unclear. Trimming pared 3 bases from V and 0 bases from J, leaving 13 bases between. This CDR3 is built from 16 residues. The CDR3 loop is CASSLAKLPSTDTQYF. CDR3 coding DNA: TGTGCCAGCAGTTTGGCAAAGCTCCCTAGCACAGATACGCAGTATTTT.

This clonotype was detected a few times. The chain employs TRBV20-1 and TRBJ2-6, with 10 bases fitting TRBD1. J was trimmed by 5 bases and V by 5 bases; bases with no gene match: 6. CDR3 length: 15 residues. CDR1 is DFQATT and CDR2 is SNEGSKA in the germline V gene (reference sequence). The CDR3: CSAPRDRGRANVLTF. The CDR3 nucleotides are TGCAGTGCTCCCCGGGACAGGGGACGGGCCAACGTCCTGACTTTC.

The CDR3 loop is CASSQLPQWWGVNEQFF. The CDR3 region has the DNA TGTGCCAGCAGCCAATTACCCCAGTGGTGGGGAGTCAATGAGCAGTTCTTC. The rearrangement links TRBV14 to TRBJ2-1, with TRBD2 as a possible D gene (5 bases). V was shortened by 2 bases and J by 6 bases, with 20 bases between the two germline ends. This CDR3 comprises 17 residues. CDR1 is SGHDN, CDR2 FVKESK, per germline.

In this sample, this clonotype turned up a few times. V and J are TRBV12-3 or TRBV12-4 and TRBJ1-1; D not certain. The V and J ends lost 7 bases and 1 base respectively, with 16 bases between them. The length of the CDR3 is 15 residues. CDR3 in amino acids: CASTPNGLKNTEAFF. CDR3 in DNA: TGTGCCAGCACCCCCAACGGACTTAAGAACACTGAAGCTTTCTTT.

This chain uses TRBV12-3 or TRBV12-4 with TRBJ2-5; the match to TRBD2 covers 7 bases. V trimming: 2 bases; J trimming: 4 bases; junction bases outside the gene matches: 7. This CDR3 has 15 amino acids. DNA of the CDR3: TGTGCCAGCAGTTTAAACGGGAGGACGGTAGAGACCCAGTACTTC. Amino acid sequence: CASSLNGRTVETQYF.

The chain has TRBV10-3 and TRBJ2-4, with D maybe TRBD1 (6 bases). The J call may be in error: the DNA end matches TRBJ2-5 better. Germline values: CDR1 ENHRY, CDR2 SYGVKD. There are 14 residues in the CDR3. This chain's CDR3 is CAISEARTEETQYF. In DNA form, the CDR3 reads TGTGCCATCAGTGAAGCTAGGACAGAAGAGACCCAGTACTTC.

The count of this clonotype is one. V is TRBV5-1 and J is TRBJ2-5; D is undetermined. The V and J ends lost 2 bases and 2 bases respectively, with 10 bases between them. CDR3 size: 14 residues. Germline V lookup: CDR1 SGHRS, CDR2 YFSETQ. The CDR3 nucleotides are TGCGCCAGCAGCTTCAACGGCGGACAAGAGACCCAGTACTTC. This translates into CASSFNGGQETQYF.

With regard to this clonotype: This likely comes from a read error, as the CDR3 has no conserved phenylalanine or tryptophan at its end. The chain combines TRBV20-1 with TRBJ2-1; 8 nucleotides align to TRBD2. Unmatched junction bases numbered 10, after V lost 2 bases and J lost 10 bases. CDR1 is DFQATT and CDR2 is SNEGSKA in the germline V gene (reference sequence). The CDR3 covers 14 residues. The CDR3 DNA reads TGCAGTGCTAGACGCCTAGCGGGCTTCAACGAGCAGTTCTTG. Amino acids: CSARRLAGFNEQFL.

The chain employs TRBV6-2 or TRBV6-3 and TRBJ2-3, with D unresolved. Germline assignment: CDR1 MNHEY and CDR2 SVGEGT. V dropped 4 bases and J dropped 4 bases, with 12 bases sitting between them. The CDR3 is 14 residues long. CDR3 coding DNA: TGTGCCAGCAGTTCCCTGATGTCATCAGATACGCAGTATTTT. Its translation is CASSSLMSSDTQYF.

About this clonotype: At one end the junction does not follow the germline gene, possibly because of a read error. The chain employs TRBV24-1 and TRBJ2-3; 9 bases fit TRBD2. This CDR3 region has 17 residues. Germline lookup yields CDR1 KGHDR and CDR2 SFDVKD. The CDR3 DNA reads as TGTGCCACCAGTGATTTTATGGGGACTAGCAACACAGATATGCAGTATTTT. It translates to CATSDFMGTSNTDMQYF.

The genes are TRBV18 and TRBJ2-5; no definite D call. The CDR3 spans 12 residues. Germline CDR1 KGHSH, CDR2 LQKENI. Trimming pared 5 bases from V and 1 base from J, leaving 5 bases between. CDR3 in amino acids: CASSALQETQYF. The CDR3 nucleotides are TGTGCCAGCTCAGCCCTCCAAGAGACCCAGTACTTC.

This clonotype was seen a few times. The CDR3 coding sequence is TGTGCCAGCAGCTTTCAAGGACAGGGCTACGAGCAGTACTTC. This gives the protein CASSFQGQGYEQYF. The chain has TRBV7-2 and TRBJ2-7; 8 bases are a match to TRBD1. Unmatched junction bases numbered 4, after V lost 3 bases and J lost 3 bases. The germline gives CDR1 SGHTA, CDR2 FQGNSA. The CDR3 covers 14 residues.

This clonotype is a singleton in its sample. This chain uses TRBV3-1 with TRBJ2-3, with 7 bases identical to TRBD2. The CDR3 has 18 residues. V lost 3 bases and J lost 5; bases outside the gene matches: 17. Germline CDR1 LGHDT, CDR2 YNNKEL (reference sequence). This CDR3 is CASSHERLRGGGGDTQYF. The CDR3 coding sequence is TGTGCCAGCAGCCACGAGAGACTGCGGGGCGGGGGTGGAGATACGCAGTATTTT.

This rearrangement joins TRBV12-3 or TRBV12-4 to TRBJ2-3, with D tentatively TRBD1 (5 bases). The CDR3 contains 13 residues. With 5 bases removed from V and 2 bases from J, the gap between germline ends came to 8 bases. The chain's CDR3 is CASSATATDTQYF. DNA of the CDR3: TGTGCCAGCAGTGCGACAGCCACAGATACGCAGTATTTT.

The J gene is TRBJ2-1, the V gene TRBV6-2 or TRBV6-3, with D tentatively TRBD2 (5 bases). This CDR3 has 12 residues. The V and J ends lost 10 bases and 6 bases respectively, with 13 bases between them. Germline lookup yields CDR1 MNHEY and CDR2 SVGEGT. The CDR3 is CANSPTSNEQFF. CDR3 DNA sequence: TGTGCCAACAGCCCTACTAGCAATGAGCAGTTCTTC.

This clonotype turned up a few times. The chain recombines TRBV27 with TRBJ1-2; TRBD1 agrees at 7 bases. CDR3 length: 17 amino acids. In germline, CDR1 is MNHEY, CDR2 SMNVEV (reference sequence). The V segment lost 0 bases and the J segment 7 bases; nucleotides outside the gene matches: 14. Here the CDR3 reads CASSLSVSGQGGSGYTF. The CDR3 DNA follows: TGTGCCAGCAGTTTATCGGTTTCTGGCCAGGGGGGTAGTGGCTACACCTTC.

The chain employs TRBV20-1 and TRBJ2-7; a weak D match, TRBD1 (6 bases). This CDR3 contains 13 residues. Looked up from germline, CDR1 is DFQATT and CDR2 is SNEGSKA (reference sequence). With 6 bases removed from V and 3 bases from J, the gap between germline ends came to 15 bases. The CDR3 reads CSAPAGQSYEQYF. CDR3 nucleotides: TGCAGTGCCCCTGCCGGACAGAGCTACGAGCAGTACTTC.

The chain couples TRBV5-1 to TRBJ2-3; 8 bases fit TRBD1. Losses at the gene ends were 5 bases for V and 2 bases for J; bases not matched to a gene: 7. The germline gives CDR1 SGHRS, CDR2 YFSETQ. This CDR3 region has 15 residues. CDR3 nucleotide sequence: TGCGCCAGCAGACCGACAGGGGTCTACACAGATACGCAGTATTTT. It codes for CASRPTGVYTDTQYF.

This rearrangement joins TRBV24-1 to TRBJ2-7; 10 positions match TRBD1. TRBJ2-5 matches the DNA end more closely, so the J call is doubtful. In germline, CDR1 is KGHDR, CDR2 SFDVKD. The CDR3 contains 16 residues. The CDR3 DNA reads TGTGCCACCAGTGATTTGGACAGGGGGCTTGGAGAGACCCAGTACTTC. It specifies CATSDLDRGLGETQYF.

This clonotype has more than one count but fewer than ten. The chain's CDR3 is CSGQRGGYNEQFF. In nucleotides, the CDR3 is TGCAGTGGGCAGCGGGGGGGCTACAATGAGCAGTTCTTC. This chain joins TRBV20-1 and TRBJ2-1; 10 nucleotides match TRBD2. The CDR3 sequence is 13 residues long. Looked up from germline, CDR1 is DFQATT and CDR2 is SNEGSKA (reference sequence). Trimming took 7 bases from V and 3 from J; bases not matched to a gene: 3.

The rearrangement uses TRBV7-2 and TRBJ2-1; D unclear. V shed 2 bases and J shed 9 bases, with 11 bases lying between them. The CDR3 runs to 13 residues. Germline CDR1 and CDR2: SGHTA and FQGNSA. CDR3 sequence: CASSLSVWSEQFF. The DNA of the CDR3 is TGTGCCAGCAGCTTATCAGTATGGAGTGAGCAGTTCTTC.

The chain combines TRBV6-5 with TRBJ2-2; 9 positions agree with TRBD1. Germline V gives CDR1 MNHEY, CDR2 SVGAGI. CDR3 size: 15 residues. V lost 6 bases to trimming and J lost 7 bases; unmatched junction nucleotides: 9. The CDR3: CASSPPGQGFGELFF. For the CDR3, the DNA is TGTGCCAGCAGCCCGCCGGGACAGGGTTTCGGGGAGCTGTTTTTT.